This TCR beta chain was sequenced for a study of T cells after yellow fever vaccination. This clonotype was recorded a few times. This CDR3 has 16 residues. CDR1 and CDR2 from the germline V gene are SGHDT and YYEEEE. V was cut by 2 bases and J by 4 bases, with 15 bases left in between. A 5'RACE template-switching step, the method used to make TCR cDNA, added a universal primer site and UMIs. MiXCR, run by TCRdb on the 5' RACE reads, gives a single entry per CDR3 protein. In the table there are some 300,000 distinct CDR3 sequences, 8.5% to 10% of which are singletons. The specimen comprised CD4+ T cells sorted from PBMCs, sampled 5 days after the yellow fever booster vaccination. This sequence originates from a man younger than 30 who received the YFV17D yellow fever vaccine. V usage is TRBV5-6 and J usage is TRBJ2-2; tentatively, D is TRBD1 (5 bases). CDR3 nucleotide sequence: TGTGCCAGCAGCTTCTCATCCAGGGCGAGCACCGGGGAGCTGTTTTTT. Protein: CASSFSSRASTGELFF.